This T cell receptor (beta chain) was captured in a study of blood T cell repertoires in COVID-19. In the study overall: Samples taken during acute and convalescent COVID-19 were collected in the United States, Italy and Spain. PBMCs, B-cell-depleted T cells, or T cells provided the cDNA or gDNA that made up the material.

The CDR3 extends over 14 amino acids. Trimming removed 1 base at V and 3 bases at J, with 8 bases between. CDR1 and CDR2 from the germline V gene are SGHTA and FQGNSA. In the source study's methods: Estimation of nucleated cell counts relied on the amplification of reference gene primers. Clones were read by immunoSEQ multiplex PCR, and TCRdb kept only the in-frame ones, dropping some. That table is the source of V, J and clone size, and D and trimming were worked out from the DNA. Of tens of thousands of clones listed, 82% are singletons. Sequenced material: peripheral blood. The chain joins TRBV7-2 to TRBJ2-3; D is possibly TRBD2 (6 bases). The TCR sequence derives from a woman in her sixties with acute or convalescent COVID-19. The chain's CDR3 is CASSLGAGTDTQYF. DNA for the CDR3: TGTGCCAGCAGCTTAGGGGCGGGGACAGATACGCAGTATTTT.